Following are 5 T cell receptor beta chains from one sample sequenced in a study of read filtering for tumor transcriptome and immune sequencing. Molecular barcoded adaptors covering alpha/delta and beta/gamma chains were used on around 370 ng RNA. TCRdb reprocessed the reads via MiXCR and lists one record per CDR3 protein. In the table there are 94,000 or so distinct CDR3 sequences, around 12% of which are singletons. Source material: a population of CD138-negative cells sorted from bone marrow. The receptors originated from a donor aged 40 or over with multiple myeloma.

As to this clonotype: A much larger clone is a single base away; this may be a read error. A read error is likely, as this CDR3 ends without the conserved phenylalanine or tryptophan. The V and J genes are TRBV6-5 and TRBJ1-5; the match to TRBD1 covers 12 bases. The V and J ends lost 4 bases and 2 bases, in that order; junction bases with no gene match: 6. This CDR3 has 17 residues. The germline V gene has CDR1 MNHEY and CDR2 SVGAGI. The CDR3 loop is CASSSGTGGFGNQPQHS. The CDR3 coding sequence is TGTGCCAGCAGTTCCGGGACAGGGGGCTTCGGCAATCAGCCCCAGCATTCT.

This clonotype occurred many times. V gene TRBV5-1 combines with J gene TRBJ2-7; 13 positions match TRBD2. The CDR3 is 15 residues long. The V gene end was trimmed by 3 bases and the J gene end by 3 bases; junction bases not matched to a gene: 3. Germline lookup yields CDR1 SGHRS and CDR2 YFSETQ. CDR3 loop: CASSSGTSGNYEQYF. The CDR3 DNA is TGCGCCAGCAGCTCTGGGACTAGCGGGAACTACGAGCAGTACTTC.

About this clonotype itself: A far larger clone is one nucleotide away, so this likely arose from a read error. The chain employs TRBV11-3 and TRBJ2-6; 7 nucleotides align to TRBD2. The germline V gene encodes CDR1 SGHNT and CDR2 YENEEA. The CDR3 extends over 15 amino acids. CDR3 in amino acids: CASGFGLAGANVLTF. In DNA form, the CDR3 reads TGTGCCAGCGGCTTTGGACTAGCTGGGGCCAACGTCCTGACTTTC. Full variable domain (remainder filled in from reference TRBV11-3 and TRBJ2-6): EAGVVQSPRYKIIEKKQPVAFWCNPISGHNTLYWYLQNLGQGPELLIRYENEEAVDDSQLPKDRFSAERLKGVDSTLKIQPAELGDSAVYLCASGFGLAGANVLTFGAGSRLTVL.

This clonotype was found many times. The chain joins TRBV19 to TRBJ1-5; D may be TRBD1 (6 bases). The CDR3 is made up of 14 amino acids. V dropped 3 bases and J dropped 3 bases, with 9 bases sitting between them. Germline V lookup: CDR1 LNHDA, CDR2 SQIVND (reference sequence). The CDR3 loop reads CASSIQGLNQPQHF. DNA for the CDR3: TGTGCCAGTAGTATTCAGGGGCTCAATCAGCCCCAGCATTTT.

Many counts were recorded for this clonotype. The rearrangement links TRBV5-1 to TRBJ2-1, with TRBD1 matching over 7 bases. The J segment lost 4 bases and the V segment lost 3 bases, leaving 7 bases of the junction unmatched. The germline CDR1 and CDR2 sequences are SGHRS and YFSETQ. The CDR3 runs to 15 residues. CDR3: CASSSRKGAYNEQFF. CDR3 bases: TGCGCCAGCAGCTCCCGCAAGGGGGCTTACAATGAGCAGTTCTTC.